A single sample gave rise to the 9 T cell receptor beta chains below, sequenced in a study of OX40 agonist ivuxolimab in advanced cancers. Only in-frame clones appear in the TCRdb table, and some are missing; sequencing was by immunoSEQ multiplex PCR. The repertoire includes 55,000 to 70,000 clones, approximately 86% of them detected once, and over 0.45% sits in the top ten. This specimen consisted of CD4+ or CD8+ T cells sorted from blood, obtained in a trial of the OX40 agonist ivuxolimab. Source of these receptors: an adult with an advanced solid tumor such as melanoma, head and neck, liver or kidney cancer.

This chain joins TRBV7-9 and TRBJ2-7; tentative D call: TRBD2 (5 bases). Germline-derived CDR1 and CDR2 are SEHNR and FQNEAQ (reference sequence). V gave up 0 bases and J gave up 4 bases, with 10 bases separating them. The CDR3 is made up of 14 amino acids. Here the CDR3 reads CASSLAPPGYEQYF. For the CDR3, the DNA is TGTGCCAGCAGCTTAGCCCCCCCGGGATACGAGCAGTACTTC.

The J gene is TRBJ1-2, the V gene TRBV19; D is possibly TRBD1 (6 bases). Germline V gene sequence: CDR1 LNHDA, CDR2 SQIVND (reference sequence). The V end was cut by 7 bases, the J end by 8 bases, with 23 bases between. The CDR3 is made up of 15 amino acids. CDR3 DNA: TGTGCCAGTACCACCCCCGGCCAGGGGATTTGGGGCTACACCTTC. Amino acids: CASTTPGQGIWGYTF.

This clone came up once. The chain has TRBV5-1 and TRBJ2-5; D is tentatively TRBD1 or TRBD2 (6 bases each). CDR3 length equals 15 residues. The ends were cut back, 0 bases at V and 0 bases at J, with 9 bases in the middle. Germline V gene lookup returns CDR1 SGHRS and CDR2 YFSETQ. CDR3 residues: CASSLEGGYQETQYF. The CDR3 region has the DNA TGCGCCAGCAGCTTGGAGGGGGGTTACCAAGAGACCCAGTACTTC.

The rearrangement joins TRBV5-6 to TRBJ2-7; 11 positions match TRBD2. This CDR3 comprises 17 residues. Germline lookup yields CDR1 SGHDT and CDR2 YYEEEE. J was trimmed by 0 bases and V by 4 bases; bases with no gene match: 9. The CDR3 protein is CASSGGTSGFFSYEQYF. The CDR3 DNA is TGTGCCAGCAGCGGCGGGACTAGCGGCTTCTTCTCCTACGAGCAGTACTTC.

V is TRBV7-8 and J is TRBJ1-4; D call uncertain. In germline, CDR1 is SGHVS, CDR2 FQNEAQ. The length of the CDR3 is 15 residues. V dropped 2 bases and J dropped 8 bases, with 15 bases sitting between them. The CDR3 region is CASSLRGLNVEKLFF. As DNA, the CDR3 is TGTGCCAGCAGCTTAAGAGGGTTAAACGTAGAAAAACTGTTTTTT.

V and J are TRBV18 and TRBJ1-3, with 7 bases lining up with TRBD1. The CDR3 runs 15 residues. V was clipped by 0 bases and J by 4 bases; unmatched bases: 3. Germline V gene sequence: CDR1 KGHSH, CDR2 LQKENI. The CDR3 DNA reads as TGTGCCAGCTCACCACCCGGGACAGTCGGAAACACCATATATTTT. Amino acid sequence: CASSPPGTVGNTIYF.

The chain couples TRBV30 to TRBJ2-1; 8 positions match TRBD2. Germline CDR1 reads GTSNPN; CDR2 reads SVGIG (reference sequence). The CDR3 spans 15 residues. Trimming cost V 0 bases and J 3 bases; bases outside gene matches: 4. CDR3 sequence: CAWSVRGGIYNEQFF. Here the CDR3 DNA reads TGTGCCTGGAGTGTGCGCGGGGGGATCTACAATGAGCAGTTCTTC.

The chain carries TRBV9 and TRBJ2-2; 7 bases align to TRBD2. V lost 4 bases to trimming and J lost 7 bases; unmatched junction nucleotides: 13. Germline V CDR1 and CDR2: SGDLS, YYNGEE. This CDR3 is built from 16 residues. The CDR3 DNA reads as TGTGCCAGCAGCCCATCAACGACTAGCCGTAACGGGGAGCTGTTTTTT. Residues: CASSPSTTSRNGELFF.

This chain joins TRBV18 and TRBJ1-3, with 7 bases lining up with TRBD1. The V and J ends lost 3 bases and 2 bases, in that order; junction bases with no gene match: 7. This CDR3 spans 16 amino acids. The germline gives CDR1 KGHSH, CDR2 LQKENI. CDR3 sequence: CASSPRTGATGNTIYF. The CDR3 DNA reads TGTGCCAGCTCACCGCGCACAGGGGCCACTGGAAACACCATATATTTT.